The next 31 T cell receptor beta chains were all read from a single sample in a study of cytomegalovirus exposure and HLA in healthy donors. Amplification used 60 Vbeta primers and 13 Jbeta primers. TCRdb's table, derived via immunoSEQ multiplex PCR, lists solely in-frame clones and lacks some. This sample contains 90,000 to 100,000 clones. Sequencing was carried out using PBMCs. Receptors were obtained from a woman in her 30s in good health and CMV-seronegative.

This sequence joins TRBV6-5 and TRBJ1-2; 9 bases line up with TRBD1. Germline assignment: CDR1 MNHEY and CDR2 SVGAGI. The CDR3 covers 12 residues. V lost 6 bases, J lost 9 bases, and 5 bases stayed unmatched. The CDR3 DNA sequence: TGTGCCAGCAGCTCCGGACAGGGGAGCTACACCTTC. This gives the protein CASSSGQGSYTF.

This chain connects TRBV7-9 to TRBJ1-6, with D possibly being TRBD1 (5 bases). Germline CDR1 and CDR2: SEHNR and FQNEAQ (reference sequence). CDR3 length equals 14 residues. V lost 2 bases and J lost 7, with 9 bases in between. DNA of the CDR3: TGTGCCAGCAGCTTATCAGGGCCCAATTCACCCCTCCACTTT. Its translation: CASSLSGPNSPLHF.

This chain joins TRBV12-5 and TRBJ2-1, with 8 bases aligning to TRBD2. The germline CDR1 and CDR2 sequences are LGHNT and FRNRAP. The CDR3 covers 15 residues. V lost 0 bases to trimming and J lost 7 bases; unmatched junction nucleotides: 5. This CDR3 is CASGLVEAGENEQFF. The CDR3 DNA sequence: TGTGCTAGTGGTTTGGTCGAAGCGGGAGAAAATGAGCAGTTCTTC.

The chain employs TRBV5-6 and TRBJ1-4; D might be TRBD1 (6 bases). The CDR3 spans 17 residues. The germline gives CDR1 SGHDT, CDR2 YYEEEE. The V end lost 1 base, the J end lost 5 bases, and 18 bases lay between the germline ends. The CDR3 sequence: CASSLTQGGGENEKLFF. DNA of the CDR3: TGTGCCAGCAGCTTGACGCAGGGAGGGGGAGAAAATGAAAAACTGTTTTTT.

V usage is TRBV28 and J usage is TRBJ2-2, with TRBD1 identical over 8 bases. CDR3 length: 14 amino acids. V shed 7 bases, J shed 6 bases, and the junction held 7 bases outside the gene matches. The germline V gene encodes CDR1 MDHEN and CDR2 SYDVKM. The CDR3 protein is CASNTGQGPGELFF. The CDR3 DNA sequence: TGTGCCAGCAATACCGGACAGGGACCCGGGGAGCTGTTTTTT.

The chain has TRBV14 and TRBJ1-4; D uncertain. From germline, CDR1 is SGHDN and CDR2 FVKESK. The CDR3 length is 16 residues. Trimming cost V 1 base and J 6 bases, with 15 bases left between them. The CDR3 region is CASSQGARVWDEKLFF. CDR3 nucleotide sequence: TGTGCCAGCAGCCAAGGGGCGAGGGTTTGGGATGAAAAACTGTTTTTT.

The chain employs TRBV18 and TRBJ1-3; no reliable D call. The CDR3 runs 14 residues. Between the trimmed V and J ends, which lost 8 bases and 0 bases, there was a span of 11 bases. Germline V gene lookup returns CDR1 KGHSH and CDR2 LQKENI. CDR3 in amino acids: CASQEGSSGNTIYF. The CDR3 DNA sequence: TGTGCCAGCCAGGAGGGAAGCTCTGGAAACACCATATATTTT.

V usage is TRBV11-3 and J usage is TRBJ1-1, with 9 bases lining up with TRBD1. This CDR3 is built from 14 residues. The V gene's germline CDR1 is SGHNT and CDR2 YENEEA. The V and J ends lost 5 bases and 2 bases, in that order; junction bases with no gene match: 3. The CDR3 reads CASSAGQGNTEAFF. For the CDR3, the DNA is TGTGCCAGCAGCGCGGGACAGGGCAACACTGAAGCTTTCTTT.

The V call is TRBV9, the J call TRBJ1-3; a possible D gene is TRBD1 (6 bases). This CDR3 is built from 14 residues. Trimming removed 3 bases from V and 2 bases from J, with 9 bases in between. CDR1 is SGDLS, CDR2 YYNGEE, per germline. CDR3 DNA sequence: TGTGCCAGCAGCGCGGACAGAACTGGAAACACCATATATTTT. This gives the protein CASSADRTGNTIYF.

The CDR3 is CASSSLLAAVKNTGELFF. CDR3 bases: TGTGCCAGCAGCTCCTTACTAGCGGCGGTAAAGAACACCGGGGAGCTGTTTTTT. V is TRBV13 and J is TRBJ2-2; 8 nucleotides match TRBD2. The germline gives CDR1 PRHDT, CDR2 FYEKMQ (reference sequence). This CDR3 region has 18 residues. V shed 4 bases and J 1 base; nucleotides not matched to a gene: 11.

This chain uses TRBV11-2 with TRBJ1-1; D ambiguous. CDR3 length: 14 residues. Germline CDR1 is SGHAT and CDR2 is FQNNGV. The V end was cut by 5 bases, the J end by 0 bases, with 10 bases between. The CDR3 bases are TGTGCCAGCAGCCCGGTTCGGTTGAACACTGAAGCTTTCTTT. Its protein product is CASSPVRLNTEAFF.

The CDR3 region is CASSPEGNQPQHF. The CDR3 nucleotides read TGTGCCAGCTCCCCCGAGGGAAATCAGCCCCAGCATTTT. The chain employs TRBV18 and TRBJ1-5; D ambiguous. Germline loops: CDR1 KGHSH, CDR2 LQKENI. This CDR3 region has 13 residues. V lost 6 bases and J 4 bases, leaving 10 bases between the germline ends.

The chain couples TRBV9 to TRBJ1-1; tentative D call: TRBD1 (6 bases). Germline V gene data show CDR1 as SGDLS and CDR2 as YYNGEE. The V and J ends lost 1 base and 0 bases respectively, with 10 bases between them. The CDR3 has 15 amino acids. CDR3 bases: TGTGCCAGCAGCGTATCCGACAGGATGAACACTGAAGCTTTCTTT. Translated, it gives CASSVSDRMNTEAFF.

The V and J genes are TRBV10-2 and TRBJ1-5; TRBD1 matches 8 bases. V shed 10 bases and J 4 bases; nucleotides not matched to a gene: 6. Germline CDR1 WSHSY, CDR2 SAAADI. The CDR3 contains 13 residues. CDR3 sequence (DNA): TGCGCCACCCTACAGGGGGTAAATCAGCCCCAGCATTTT. Translation gives CATLQGVNQPQHF.

The chain has TRBV9 and TRBJ1-1; TRBD1 agrees at 9 bases. Per germline, CDR1 SGDLS and CDR2 YYNGEE. The CDR3 length is 15 residues. V dropped 2 bases and J dropped 4; count of bases not matched to a gene: 6. The CDR3 coding sequence is TGTGCCAGCAGCGTCCTGGACAGGGGAGTCACTGAAGCTTTCTTT. Translated: CASSVLDRGVTEAFF.

The CDR3 nucleotides are TGCGCCAGCAGCTTGAGGATGAGGACTGAAGCTTTCTTT. Amino acids: CASSLRMRTEAFF. This chain links TRBV5-1 with TRBJ1-1; unclear D gene. The CDR3 sequence is 13 residues long. V was clipped by 1 base and J by 5 bases, with 9 bases between them. Germline V CDR1 and CDR2: SGHRS, YFSETQ.

This chain links TRBV30 with TRBJ1-2; tentative D call: TRBD1 (6 bases). V was cut by 3 bases and J by 3 bases, with 11 bases left in between. CDR1 GTSNPN and CDR2 SVGIG come from the germline V gene (reference sequence). The CDR3 has 13 residues. The CDR3 reads CAWRQGGDYGYTF. The DNA of the CDR3 is TGTGCCTGGAGACAGGGAGGGGACTATGGCTACACCTTC.

The chain is built from TRBV5-4 and TRBJ1-1; 9 bases align to TRBD1. J was trimmed by 3 bases and V by 3 bases; bases with no gene match: 3. The CDR3 loop spans 14 amino acids. The V gene's germline CDR1 is SGHNT and CDR2 YYREEE (reference sequence). CDR3 bases: TGTGCCAGCAGCTGGGGACAGGGAGACACTGAAGCTTTCTTT. Protein: CASSWGQGDTEAFF.

The chain links TRBV6-6 to TRBJ2-7, with 13 bases that match TRBD2. V lost 2 bases and J lost 5; bases outside the gene matches: 0. The CDR3 is 14 amino acids. Germline-derived CDR1 and CDR2 are MNHNY and SVGAGI (reference sequence). The CDR3 DNA follows: TGTGCCAGCAGTTACGGGACTAGCGGGGACGAGCAGTACTTC. Its protein is CASSYGTSGDEQYF.

V is TRBV5-1 and J is TRBJ1-1, with a possible D match to TRBD1 (6 bases). Germline CDR1 reads SGHRS; CDR2 reads YFSETQ. Trimming removed 4 bases at V and 1 base at J, with 8 bases between. CDR3 length equals 13 residues. The CDR3 loop reads CASSRTENTEAFF. The CDR3, as DNA: TGCGCCAGCAGCAGGACAGAGAACACTGAAGCTTTCTTT.

V and J are TRBV6-1 and TRBJ2-2, with 13 bases lining up with TRBD2. The CDR3 has 15 residues. The V and J ends lost 5 bases and 6 bases, in that order; junction bases with no gene match: 3. From germline, CDR1 is MNHNS and CDR2 SASEGT. The CDR3 loop reads CASSRTSGSSGELFF. CDR3 in DNA: TGTGCCAGCAGTCGGACTAGCGGGAGCTCCGGGGAGCTGTTTTTT.

This chain joins TRBV6-6 and TRBJ2-3, with TRBD1 identical over 9 bases. Losses at the gene ends were 5 bases for V and 2 bases for J; bases not matched to a gene: 8. The CDR3 loop spans 16 amino acids. Per germline, CDR1 MNHNY and CDR2 SVGAGI (reference sequence). The CDR3 DNA follows: TGTGCCAGCAGTAACCGGGACAGGGTTTCCACAGATACGCAGTATTTT. This gives the protein CASSNRDRVSTDTQYF.

For the CDR3, the DNA is TGTGCCAGCAGTCCGGGACAGGGATACACTGAAGCTTTCTTT. This encodes CASSPGQGYTEAFF. The chain carries TRBV2 and TRBJ1-1; 9 nucleotides match TRBD1. With 5 bases clipped from V and 3 bases from J, the junction kept 4 bases outside the gene matches. Germline CDR1 reads SNHLY; CDR2 reads FYNNEI. The CDR3 is made up of 14 amino acids.

The chain combines TRBV5-5 with TRBJ1-2; 10 nucleotides align to TRBD1. V dropped 4 bases and J dropped 7; count of bases not matched to a gene: 7. The germline V gene encodes CDR1 SGHKS and CDR2 YYEKEE (reference sequence). The CDR3 runs to 14 residues. CDR3 bases: TGTGCCAGCAGCCGGGGGACAGGGGTTAGTGGCTACACCTTC. This codes for CASSRGTGVSGYTF.

The chain combines TRBV30 with TRBJ2-7, with 13 bases that match TRBD2. The CDR3 totals 15 residues. The V segment lost 4 bases and the J segment 5 bases; nucleotides outside the gene matches: 8. Germline lookup yields CDR1 GTSNPN and CDR2 SVGIG (reference sequence). The CDR3 DNA sequence: TGTGCCTGGATCCCGACTAGCGGGGGGTTCCACGAGCAGTACTTC. Protein product: CAWIPTSGGFHEQYF.

The chain carries TRBV5-1 and TRBJ1-1; 10 nucleotides match TRBD1. CDR3 size: 17 residues. Trimming at V came to 1 base and at J to 3 bases, leaving 9 bases not matched to a gene. The germline CDR1 and CDR2 sequences are SGHRS and YFSETQ. The CDR3 nucleotides are TGCGCCAGCAGCTTGTTTGAGGTGGGGACAGGGGACACTGAAGCTTTCTTT. It yields the protein CASSLFEVGTGDTEAFF.

This chain links TRBV6-1 with TRBJ2-5, with 12 bases identical to TRBD2. The end of the DNA is better explained by TRBJ2-7, so the J call may be wrong. The germline V gene has CDR1 MNHNS and CDR2 SASEGT. CDR3 length: 14 amino acids. The CDR3 loop reads CASKTSGSPYEQYF. As DNA, the CDR3 is TGTGCCAGCAAGACTAGCGGGAGTCCCTACGAGCAGTACTTC.

The chain employs TRBV15 and TRBJ1-4; 8 bases are a match to TRBD1. This CDR3 region has 15 residues. Germline CDR1 is LNHNV and CDR2 is YYDKDF (reference sequence). V lost 5 bases and J lost 7; bases outside the gene matches: 9. CDR3 sequence: CATSRPDRGGEKLFF. The CDR3 DNA sequence: TGTGCCACCAGCCGACCCGACAGGGGTGGTGAAAAACTGTTTTTT.

The chain employs TRBV7-6 and TRBJ2-1; 10 bases match TRBD2. The ends lost 1 base at V and 8 bases at J; junction bases unmatched: 17. Germline V CDR1 and CDR2: SGHVS, FNYEAQ. The CDR3 runs to 19 residues. CDR3 loop: CASSLEAGGLAGAVDEQFF. For the CDR3, the DNA is TGTGCCAGCAGCTTAGAGGCAGGGGGCCTAGCGGGAGCGGTCGATGAGCAGTTCTTC.

J is TRBJ2-1 and V is TRBV27; 8 bases line up with TRBD2. CDR1 and CDR2 (germline): MNHEY, SMNVEV (reference sequence). This CDR3 contains 16 residues. The trim removed 7 bases at V and 3 bases at J, leaving 11 bases unmatched. The CDR3 loop reads CASTPLTSAVYNEQFF. The CDR3 DNA reads TGTGCCAGCACTCCTCTGACTAGCGCCGTCTACAATGAGCAGTTCTTC.

This chain joins TRBV6-4 and TRBJ1-2; 9 bases map to TRBD1. The V and J ends lost 3 bases and 4 bases, in that order; junction bases with no gene match: 0. There are 13 residues in the CDR3. CDR1 and CDR2 from the germline V gene are MRHNA and SNTAGT. CDR3 DNA: TGTGCCAGCAGTGAGGACAGGGGCTATGGCTACACCTTC. It encodes CASSEDRGYGYTF.